This T cell receptor beta chain was recovered during a study of OX40 agonist ivuxolimab in advanced cancers. Overall study results and limits: Antigens targeted by the expanded peripheral T cells were not determined. Some nonresponders likewise displayed low normalized T-cell clonal expansion.

The data were produced by immunoSEQ multiplex PCR, yet TCRdb's version contains in-frame clones alone and is incomplete. This table holds tens of thousands of clones, roughly 87% found once. Blood got drawn at baseline, again on cycle 4 day 1, and then on cycle 7 day 1. The germline V gene encodes CDR1 MNHNS and CDR2 SASEGT. The CDR3 consists of 16 residues. V lost 2 bases and J lost 3; bases outside the gene matches: 7. Regarding this clone: Its target is not known.

The rearrangement uses TRBV6-1 and TRBJ2-7, with TRBD2 matching over 10 bases. This clonotype originated in an adult with an advanced solid tumor such as melanoma, head and neck, liver or kidney cancer. The source material was CD4+ or CD8+ T cells sorted from blood, sampled in a trial of the OX40 agonist ivuxolimab. The CDR3 DNA reads as TGTGCCAGCAGTGAATCCAGCGGGGGGGCCTACTACGAGCAGTACTTC. It specifies CASSESSGGAYYEQYF.